The 32 T cell receptor beta chains presented below share a single source sample, sequenced in a study of shared clonotypes between healthy human individuals. Clones were sequenced by immunoSEQ multiplex PCR, and TCRdb holds only the in-frame ones, with some missing. This sample yields about 2 million clones, of which just under 95% are seen a single time; roughly 1% belongs to the top ten. As defined, naive CD8 cells were CD45RO-negative and positively selected for CCR7, with terminally differentiated effector memory CD45RA+ cells excluded. The material sequenced was naive CD8+ T cells sorted from blood. The origin of the receptors is a man aged 18 to 29 in good health.

This sequence joins TRBV29-1 and TRBJ2-3, with 12 bases fitting TRBD2. CDR1 SQVTM and CDR2 ANQGSEA come from the germline V gene. The CDR3 length is 17 residues. Trimming at V came to 0 bases and at J to 2 bases, leaving 6 bases not matched to a gene. CDR3 residues: CSVEDGLAGGNTDTQYF. The CDR3 bases are TGCAGCGTTGAAGATGGCCTAGCGGGAGGGAACACAGATACGCAGTATTTT.

This chain links TRBV18 with TRBJ1-1; 11 bases are a match to TRBD1. V lost 3 bases, J lost 3 bases, and 6 bases stayed unmatched. CDR1 is KGHSH, CDR2 LQKENI, per germline. The CDR3 is made up of 16 amino acids. The CDR3, as DNA: TGTGCCAGCTCACCGACTGGGACAGGGGGGGACACTGAAGCTTTCTTT. It yields the protein CASSPTGTGGDTEAFF.

This chain joins TRBV28 and TRBJ1-2, with 8 nucleotides matching TRBD1. The CDR3 runs 14 residues. The J segment lost 2 bases and the V segment lost 8 bases, leaving 7 bases of the junction unmatched. Germline V gene sequence: CDR1 MDHEN, CDR2 SYDVKM. CDR3 sequence: CASEQGGENYGYTF. The CDR3 bases are TGTGCCAGCGAACAGGGGGGTGAGAACTATGGCTACACCTTC.

V is TRBV13 and J is TRBJ1-1; D gene uncertain. Trimming took 5 bases from V and 4 from J, leaving 14 bases between them. In germline, CDR1 is PRHDT, CDR2 FYEKMQ (reference sequence). The CDR3 has 14 residues. The CDR3 reads CASSPESPRTEAFF. In nucleotides, the CDR3 is TGTGCCAGCAGCCCGGAGAGTCCCCGCACTGAAGCTTTCTTT.

This clone was found a few times. The chain combines TRBV19 with TRBJ1-1, with a possible D match to TRBD1 (6 bases). Germline V gives CDR1 LNHDA, CDR2 SQIVND (reference sequence). V lost 3 bases and J lost 1, with 9 bases in between. The CDR3 is 14 amino acids. CDR3 bases: TGTGCCAGTAGTATGACAGGCCAGAACACTGAAGCTTTCTTT. Translating gives CASSMTGQNTEAFF.

The chain joins TRBV6-5 to TRBJ2-5; 11 bases align to TRBD1. The CDR3 is 16 amino acids. J gave up 3 bases and V 3 bases, and 6 bases lay outside the gene matches. Germline assignment: CDR1 MNHEY and CDR2 SVGAGI. The CDR3 region is CASSYGTGGSEETQYF. The CDR3, as DNA: TGTGCCAGCAGTTATGGGACAGGGGGTTCGGAAGAGACCCAGTACTTC.

The chain carries TRBV10-2 and TRBJ2-1; D may be TRBD2 (6 bases). The V and J ends lost 6 bases and 3 bases respectively, with 12 bases between them. The CDR3 covers 14 residues. Germline V gene lookup returns CDR1 WSHSY and CDR2 SAAADI. This CDR3 is CASSDSGVYNEQFF. For the CDR3, the DNA is TGCGCCAGCAGCGATAGCGGTGTCTACAATGAGCAGTTCTTC.

The chain employs TRBV4-2 and TRBJ2-1, with 13 bases identical to TRBD2. The CDR3 is 16 amino acids. V lost 3 bases and J lost 3; bases outside the gene matches: 2. Germline V gives CDR1 LGHNA, CDR2 YNFKEQ. Here the CDR3 reads CASSQTSGGLYNEQFF. The DNA for the CDR3 is TGTGCCAGCAGCCAGACTAGCGGGGGGCTCTACAATGAGCAGTTCTTC.

This sequence joins TRBV7-9 and TRBJ2-2; D may be TRBD1 (6 bases). The germline V gene has CDR1 SEHNR and CDR2 FQNEAQ (reference sequence). This CDR3 has 12 amino acids. V was cut by 8 bases and J by 6 bases, with 10 bases left in between. Here the CDR3 reads CASLGGAGELFF. The CDR3 DNA reads TGTGCCAGCCTAGGGGGAGCCGGGGAGCTGTTTTTT.

This clone came up once. V and J are TRBV11-2 and TRBJ2-1, with D possibly TRBD2 on 6 matching bases. Germline V gene lookup returns CDR1 SGHAT and CDR2 FQNNGV. This CDR3 spans 14 amino acids. The V end was cut by 5 bases, the J end by 4 bases, with 12 bases between. CDR3 in DNA: TGTGCCAGCAGCGCGGCGGGACTTTACAATGAGCAGTTCTTC. Amino acid sequence: CASSAAGLYNEQFF.

V gene TRBV7-6 combines with J gene TRBJ2-3, with D possibly being TRBD2 (5 bases). Deletions cut 2 bases from V and 2 bases from J, with 17 bases between. There are 17 residues in the CDR3. Per germline, CDR1 SGHVS and CDR2 FNYEAQ. For the CDR3, the DNA is TGTGCCAGCAGCTTAACCCTAGCCAGGTTGTACACAGATACGCAGTATTTT. This translates into CASSLTLARLYTDTQYF.

In nucleotides, the CDR3 is TGTGCCAGCAGCCAGGAGGGGTCCTACGAGCAGTACTTC. This gives the protein CASSQEGSYEQYF. The genes are TRBV13 and TRBJ2-7; D is perhaps TRBD2 (6 bases). Trimming took off 5 bases at V and 1 base at J, with 9 bases between the two ends. The germline V gene encodes CDR1 PRHDT and CDR2 FYEKMQ (reference sequence). The CDR3 spans 13 residues. The full variable domain, in which reference TRBV13 and TRBJ2-7 provide the parts outside the CDR3, is AAGVIQSPRHLIKEKRETATLKCYPIPRHDTVYWYQQGPGQDPQFLISFYEKMQSDKGSIPDRFSAQQFSDYHSELNMSSLELGDSALYFCASSQEGSYEQYFGPGTRLTVT.

To note about this clone: Its ends do not fully match the called genes, so a read error is possible. This sequence joins TRBV7-9 and TRBJ2-3; TRBD2 might be the D (5 bases). The germline V gene has CDR1 SEHNR and CDR2 FQNEAQ (reference sequence). The CDR3 consists of 11 residues. The CDR3 reads CASSEEVVWDF. Here the CDR3 DNA reads TGTGCCAGCAGCGAGGAGGTTGTCTGGGATTTT.

The V call is TRBV25-1, the J call TRBJ1-1; D not resolved. The V end was cut by 3 bases, the J end by 10 bases, with 12 bases between. The CDR3 length is 12 residues. Germline assignment: CDR1 MGHDK and CDR2 SYGVNS. CDR3 bases: TGTGCCAGCAGTGATAACGGGCAATCAGCTTTCTTT. Its protein is CASSDNGQSAFF.

Of note for this clone: Different DNA sequences within this sample yield the same CDR3. This chain links TRBV5-1 with TRBJ1-1, with D possibly being TRBD1 (6 bases). The germline V gene encodes CDR1 SGHRS and CDR2 YFSETQ. CDR3 length: 14 amino acids. V was trimmed by 0 bases and J by 1 base, leaving 7 bases between them. CDR3 residues: CASSLETGNTEAFF. The CDR3 DNA follows: TGCGCCAGCAGCTTGGAGACAGGGAACACTGAAGCTTTCTTT.

This chain joins TRBV5-1 and TRBJ2-7; 9 bases map to TRBD1. Germline loops: CDR1 SGHRS, CDR2 YFSETQ. V was clipped by 4 bases and J by 3 bases; unmatched bases: 5. This CDR3 comprises 14 residues. CDR3 sequence reads: CASSVTGGNYEQYF. CDR3 coding DNA: TGCGCCAGCAGCGTGACAGGGGGAAACTACGAGCAGTACTTC. The full variable domain, completed using reference TRBV5-1 and TRBJ2-7, is KAGVTQTPRYLIKTRGQQVTLSCSPISGHRSVSWYQQTPGQGLQFLFEYFSETQRNKGNFPGRFSGRQFSNSRSEMNVSTLELGDSALYLCASSVTGGNYEQYFGPGTRLTVT.

This chain joins TRBV5-1 and TRBJ1-6, with D perhaps matching TRBD1 (5 bases). The germline CDR1 and CDR2 sequences are SGHRS and YFSETQ. The CDR3 is made up of 18 amino acids. V lost 4 bases, J lost 0 bases, and 17 bases lay in between. The CDR3 DNA reads as TGCGCCAGCAGCCTCTACCTGGGGGGAGACTCCTATAATTCACCCCTCCACTTT. This gives the protein CASSLYLGGDSYNSPLHF.

The chain combines TRBV4-1 with TRBJ2-3, with D perhaps matching TRBD2 (6 bases). Looked up from germline, CDR1 is MGHRA and CDR2 is YSYEKL. CDR3 length: 16 amino acids. V shed 2 bases and J shed 4 bases, with 16 bases lying between them. The CDR3 region is CASSQRDSLFPDTQYF. The CDR3 nucleotides are TGCGCCAGCAGCCAACGGGACTCCCTTTTCCCAGATACGCAGTATTTT.

V and J are TRBV27 and TRBJ2-1; 11 nucleotides agree with TRBD2. From germline, CDR1 is MNHEY and CDR2 SMNVEV (reference sequence). The junction had 12 bases not matched to a gene; V was cut back by 6 bases and J by 5 bases. The length of the CDR3 is 17 residues. The CDR3 reads CASSDSGLAGAHNEQFF. CDR3 nucleotides: TGTGCCAGCAGCGATTCCGGACTAGCGGGCGCCCACAATGAGCAGTTCTTC.

This chain uses TRBV7-9 with TRBJ1-1; D is ambiguous. Germline values: CDR1 SEHNR, CDR2 FQNEAQ (reference sequence). This CDR3 is 13 amino acids long. V was clipped by 5 bases and J by 4 bases, with 11 bases between them. CDR3 in amino acids: CASSQNMGTEAFF. In DNA, the CDR3 is TGTGCCAGCAGCCAGAACATGGGCACTGAAGCTTTCTTT.

The V call is TRBV9, the J call TRBJ2-5, with 8 bases matching TRBD2. The V segment lost 2 bases and the J segment 4 bases; nucleotides outside the gene matches: 13. CDR1 SGDLS and CDR2 YYNGEE come from the germline V gene. The CDR3 contains 17 residues. The CDR3: CASSVTPSGSEGETQYF. The CDR3 DNA reads as TGTGCCAGCAGCGTCACCCCCAGCGGGAGCGAGGGAGAGACCCAGTACTTC.

This rearrangement joins TRBV30 to TRBJ1-6; D uncertain. CDR3 length: 18 amino acids. CDR1 GTSNPN and CDR2 SVGIG come from the germline V gene (reference sequence). Trimming took off 1 base at V and 0 bases at J, with 16 bases between the two ends. The CDR3 protein is CAWSGKIPPSSYNSPLHF. As DNA, the CDR3 is TGTGCCTGGAGTGGAAAGATTCCCCCGAGCTCCTATAATTCACCCCTCCACTTT.

This clone appeared a single time. V usage is TRBV5-6 and J usage is TRBJ1-2; the D gene is possibly TRBD1 (6 bases). With 3 bases removed from V and 4 bases from J, the gap between germline ends came to 13 bases. Germline assignment: CDR1 SGHDT and CDR2 YYEEEE. This CDR3 has 14 amino acids. This chain's CDR3 is CASSSGGTPYGYTF. The CDR3 DNA reads TGTGCCAGCAGCTCGGGAGGGACACCCTATGGCTACACCTTC.

V usage is TRBV7-2 and J usage is TRBJ2-7; 7 nucleotides align to TRBD1. The germline V gene encodes CDR1 SGHTA and CDR2 FQGNSA. The trim removed 5 bases at V and 0 bases at J, leaving 7 bases unmatched. The CDR3 totals 15 residues. This CDR3 reads CASSPIQGSSYEQYF. CDR3 DNA sequence: TGTGCCAGCAGCCCCATACAGGGGAGCTCCTACGAGCAGTACTTC.

In this sample, this clone turned up once. The sample has other DNA sequences that encode this CDR3 too. This rearrangement joins TRBV5-1 to TRBJ2-3; D gene ambiguous. Germline V gene data show CDR1 as SGHRS and CDR2 as YFSETQ. V lost 1 base, J lost 2 bases, and 8 bases lay in between. The CDR3 runs 14 residues. The CDR3 bases are TGCGCCAGCAGCTTGCCTACCTCCACAGATACGCAGTATTTT. This sequence encodes CASSLPTSTDTQYF.

A remark on this clone: Other DNA sequences from this sample encode an identical CDR3 as well. The chain has TRBV29-1 and TRBJ1-2, with a weak D call TRBD1 (6 bases). This CDR3 has 12 amino acids. The germline CDR1 and CDR2 sequences are SQVTM and ANQGSEA. The V gene lost 1 base and the J gene lost 5 bases, with 8 bases spanning the gap. CDR3 in amino acids: CSVEGGGYGYTF. The CDR3 nucleotides read TGCAGCGTTGAAGGAGGGGGATATGGCTACACCTTC.

V usage is TRBV27 and J usage is TRBJ1-5; TRBD1 matches at 7 bases. Germline CDR1 is MNHEY and CDR2 is SMNVEV (reference sequence). The CDR3 has 15 residues. V shed 6 bases and J 0 bases; nucleotides not matched to a gene: 5. CDR3 bases: TGTGCCAGCAGGGGGACAGCTTATAGCAATCAGCCCCAGCATTTT. Translation: CASRGTAYSNQPQHF.

The rearrangement joins TRBV6-5 to TRBJ1-1; 7 bases agree with TRBD1. From germline, CDR1 is MNHEY and CDR2 SVGAGI. V was clipped by 2 bases and J by 3 bases; unmatched bases: 6. This CDR3 spans 15 amino acids. For the CDR3, the DNA is TGTGCCAGCAGTTACGGCCCCACAGGGGACACTGAAGCTTTCTTT. This gives the protein CASSYGPTGDTEAFF.

The chain carries TRBV5-6 and TRBJ1-4; D uncertain. The CDR3 extends over 12 amino acids. With 2 bases removed from V and 13 bases from J, the gap between germline ends came to 12 bases. The germline V gene has CDR1 SGHDT and CDR2 YYEEEE. The CDR3 region is CASSLSDGGLFF. CDR3 nucleotide sequence: TGTGCCAGCAGCTTATCGGATGGTGGACTGTTTTTT.

As regards this clone: Other DNA sequences of this sample code for an identical CDR3. The rearrangement joins TRBV5-6 to TRBJ2-6; perhaps TRBD2 as D (5 bases). Germline CDR1 is SGHDT and CDR2 is YYEEEE. The V end lost 2 bases, the J end lost 2 bases, and 5 bases lay between the germline ends. CDR3 length: 14 amino acids. CDR3 sequence reads: CASSFGTGANVLTF. For the CDR3, the DNA is TGTGCCAGCAGCTTCGGGACTGGGGCCAACGTCCTGACTTTC.

The chain employs TRBV10-2 and TRBJ2-5, with a weak D call TRBD2 (5 bases). This CDR3 is built from 14 residues. CDR1 and CDR2 (germline): WSHSY, SAAADI. V shed 8 bases and J shed 2 bases, with 15 bases lying between them. CDR3 nucleotides: TGCGCCAGCTTTGCTAGCATCGGGCAAGAGACCCAGTACTTC. This translates into CASFASIGQETQYF.

The chain uses TRBV7-6 and TRBJ1-4; D gene unclear. CDR1 SGHVS and CDR2 FNYEAQ come from the germline V gene. The CDR3 is made up of 15 amino acids. Between the trimmed V and J ends, which lost 1 base and 7 bases, there was a span of 13 bases. The CDR3, as DNA: TGTGCCAGCAGCTTAGAAGGGCAGACGTTTGAAAAACTGTTTTTT. It yields the protein CASSLEGQTFEKLFF.